Below are 17 T cell receptor beta chains sequenced from a single sample in a study of T cell changes during pregnancy in multiple sclerosis (dated by TCRdb to the late 2010s). Preparation of the library involved the immunoSEQ multiplex PCR assay. TCRdb carries this immuneACCESS record with in-frame sequences only. Its versions omit some clonotypes, under half of them owing to an unresolved V gene in the studies checked, with the rest unexplained. The sample table records approximately 90,000 clones; about nine tenths of these occur just once. The ten largest clonotypes hold more than 1.5% of the sample. Material: peripheral blood, obtained after pregnancy. The receptors originated from a female donor in good health, enrolled as a control in a pregnancy study.

This rearrangement joins TRBV4-2 to TRBJ2-6; tentatively, D is TRBD1 (5 bases). In germline, CDR1 is LGHNA, CDR2 YNFKEQ. Trimming took off 0 bases at V and 0 bases at J, with 6 bases between the two ends. This CDR3 is 16 amino acids long. CDR3 DNA sequence: TGTGCCAGCAGCCAAGAGCAGGGCTCTGGGGCCAACGTCCTGACTTTC. Translated: CASSQEQGSGANVLTF.

J is TRBJ1-6 and V is TRBV19, with 7 bases that match TRBD1. The CDR3 runs 16 residues. The germline gives CDR1 LNHDA, CDR2 SQIVND (reference sequence). With V trimmed by 7 bases and J by 6 bases, 12 bases remained unmatched. The CDR3 region has the DNA TGTGCCAGTAAAACACCAAAGACAGGGAGTAATTCACCCCTCCACTTT. Protein product: CASKTPKTGSNSPLHF.

The chain couples TRBV7-9 to TRBJ2-2, with 12 bases fitting TRBD2. The junction had 5 bases not matched to a gene; V was cut back by 1 base and J by 5 bases. The CDR3 has 17 amino acids. CDR1 and CDR2 from the germline V gene are SEHNR and FQNEAQ (reference sequence). This CDR3 is CASSLGLAGDLTGELFF. The CDR3 bases are TGTGCCAGCAGCTTAGGACTAGCGGGGGACCTTACCGGGGAGCTGTTTTTT.

The chain recombines TRBV28 with TRBJ1-4, with no clear D. Germline V gives CDR1 MDHEN, CDR2 SYDVKM. This CDR3 has 15 amino acids. Trimming removed 7 bases from V and 10 bases from J, with 22 bases in between. CDR3 in DNA: TGTGCCAGCAATTCCGGGGAGGCAGTTGCAAGAAAACTGTTTTTT. This codes for CASNSGEAVARKLFF.

The rearrangement joins TRBV27 to TRBJ1-1; TRBD1 is a possible D gene (6 bases). The CDR3 length is 15 residues. Germline V CDR1 and CDR2: MNHEY, SMNVEV (reference sequence). V lost 1 base, J lost 1 base, and 10 bases lay in between. Here the CDR3 reads CASSLWGGTNTEAFF. CDR3 coding DNA: TGTGCCAGCAGTTTATGGGGGGGCACGAACACTGAAGCTTTCTTT.

The V and J genes are TRBV7-9 and TRBJ2-3; D call uncertain. Trimming took 5 bases from V and 2 from J, leaving 17 bases between them. The CDR3 sequence is 16 residues long. Germline V gives CDR1 SEHNR, CDR2 FQNEAQ (reference sequence). The CDR3 loop reads CASSPVRQVTTDTQYF. In DNA, the CDR3 is TGTGCCAGCAGCCCTGTAAGGCAGGTCACCACAGATACGCAGTATTTT.

This clone was recorded once. The sample contains more than one DNA sequence encoding this CDR3. CDR3 loop: CASSFQGAGYTF. CDR3 sequence (DNA): TGTGCCAGCAGCTTCCAGGGGGCTGGCTACACCTTC. V gene TRBV13 combines with J gene TRBJ1-2; 8 bases fit TRBD1. The germline V gene encodes CDR1 PRHDT and CDR2 FYEKMQ (reference sequence). The length of the CDR3 is 12 residues. J gave up 7 bases and V 3 bases, and 1 base lay outside the gene matches.

This clone was picked up one time. This rearrangement joins TRBV7-3 to TRBJ2-3; maybe TRBD2 (7 bases). The ends were cut back, 2 bases at V and 0 bases at J, with 12 bases in the middle. Germline V gives CDR1 SGHTA, CDR2 FQGTGA. The CDR3 runs 16 residues. CDR3 sequence reads: CASSLGGGGSTDTQYF. The DNA of the CDR3 is TGTGCCAGCAGCTTAGGAGGCGGGGGCAGCACAGATACGCAGTATTTT.

The chain recombines TRBV6-6 with TRBJ2-7, with a possible D match to TRBD1 (5 bases). The CDR3 totals 15 residues. Germline V gene data show CDR1 as MNHNY and CDR2 as SVGAGI (reference sequence). Trimming pared 0 bases from V and 4 bases from J, leaving 13 bases between. Here the CDR3 DNA reads TGTGCCAGCAGTTACTCGGGCAGGGTGGATTACGAGCAGTACTTC. Amino acids: CASSYSGRVDYEQYF.

This chain connects TRBV2 to TRBJ1-5; D unclear. This CDR3 has 15 amino acids. Trimming left V 0 bases short and J 4 bases short, with 10 bases between. Germline V lookup: CDR1 SNHLY, CDR2 FYNNEI. The CDR3 here is CASSEAEQRNQPQHF. CDR3 nucleotide sequence: TGTGCCAGCAGTGAAGCGGAACAGAGAAATCAGCCCCAGCATTTT.

This sequence joins TRBV7-3 and TRBJ2-1; 7 positions agree with TRBD2. This CDR3 spans 15 amino acids. V was pared by 4 bases and J by 5 bases, with 8 bases of the junction left unmatched. Looked up from germline, CDR1 is SGHTA and CDR2 is FQGTGA. CDR3 in DNA: TGTGCCAGCAGCTACACCGGGACTACCAACAATGAGCAGTTCTTC. It is translated as CASSYTGTTNNEQFF.

The chain combines TRBV5-6 with TRBJ1-6; no reliable D call. Germline-derived CDR1 and CDR2 are SGHDT and YYEEEE. The CDR3 sequence is 16 residues long. V was pared by 0 bases and J by 4 bases, with 11 bases between. Here the CDR3 reads CASSLAGGYYNSPLHF. In DNA form, the CDR3 reads TGTGCCAGCAGCTTGGCCGGTGGTTATTATAATTCACCCCTCCACTTT. Full variable domain (missing parts from reference TRBV5-6 and TRBJ1-6): DAGVTQSPTHLIKTRGQQVTLRCSPKSGHDTVSWYQQALGQGPQFIFQYYEEEERQRGNFPDRFSGHQFPNYSSELNVNALLLGDSALYLCASSLAGGYYNSPLHFGNGTRLTVT.

This sequence joins TRBV4-1 and TRBJ2-7, with D tentatively TRBD1 (5 bases). The V end lost 1 base, the J end lost 3 bases, and 16 bases lay between the germline ends. CDR3 length: 16 residues. CDR1 MGHRA and CDR2 YSYEKL come from the germline V gene. CDR3 DNA sequence: TGCGCCAGCAGCCAAGGATATCCAGGGAAGTACTACGAGCAGTACTTC. Translation: CASSQGYPGKYYEQYF.

The chain carries TRBV7-4 and TRBJ1-5, with 10 positions matching TRBD1. CDR1 is SGHVT and CDR2 is SQSDAQ in the germline V gene. The CDR3 extends over 17 amino acids. V shed 6 bases, J shed 0 bases, and the junction held 8 bases outside the gene matches. CDR3 DNA sequence: TGTGCCAGCAGTTTGACCGGGACAGGGGATAGCAATCAGCCCCAGCATTTT. This codes for CASSLTGTGDSNQPQHF.

The V and J genes are TRBV5-8 and TRBJ1-1; the D gene is possibly TRBD1 (6 bases). CDR3 size: 15 residues. Looked up from germline, CDR1 is SGHTS and CDR2 is YDEGEE. V lost 4 bases to trimming and J lost 0 bases, with 13 bases between them. In DNA form, the CDR3 reads TGTGCCAGCAGCATAAGGACAGCCATGAACACTGAAGCTTTCTTT. This codes for CASSIRTAMNTEAFF.

This rearrangement joins TRBV4-2 to TRBJ2-3; no reliable D call. Germline V gene lookup returns CDR1 LGHNA and CDR2 YNFKEQ. The length of the CDR3 is 12 residues. Trimming removed 4 bases at V and 5 bases at J, with 7 bases between. CDR3 sequence reads: CASSPRGDTQYF. For the CDR3, the DNA is TGTGCCAGCAGCCCCCGAGGAGATACGCAGTATTTT.

V is TRBV7-6 and J is TRBJ1-1; D is unresolved. Trimming removed 5 bases from V and 1 base from J, with 8 bases in between. The CDR3 totals 13 residues. Germline CDR1 SGHVS, CDR2 FNYEAQ. This CDR3 reads CASSLTANTEAFF. The CDR3 bases are TGTGCCAGCAGCCTTACAGCGAACACTGAAGCTTTCTTT.